At least ten counts were recorded for the clone carrying this TCR beta chain. These data originate in a study of regulatory T cells in long-lasting Graves disease. The CDR3 covers 17 residues. The germline V gene encodes CDR1 MDHEN and CDR2 SYDVKM. J was trimmed by 2 bases and V by 6 bases; bases with no gene match: 14. With iRepertoire HTBI primers and Arm-PCR of CDR3 regions, TCR beta libraries were built. Via MiXCR, TCRdb re-called the multiplex PCR reads, giving one row per CDR3 protein. The sample yields approximately 540,000 distinct CDR3 sequences, more than 10% seen once. Time point given: newly diagnosed GD, antithyroid drugs for less than 3 months. PBMCs provided the RNA from which the TCR library was made. This sample also appeared in a second study, on T cells in Graves' hyperthyroidism and ophthalmopathy. This second study notes: The hyperthyroidism patients had all been newly diagnosed, and their disease duration was under 2 months. Their ages ranged from 18 to 65 years.

This TCR was sampled from a young woman with Graves disease. The sample here was peripheral blood mononuclear cells (PBMCs), taken at new diagnosis, from a patient treated with antithyroid drugs. The rearrangement joins TRBV28 to TRBJ2-7; 9 nucleotides align to TRBD1. CDR3 nucleotide sequence: TGTGCCAGCAGCCTCGCCTTTGGGACAGGGCTTCCCTACGAGCAGTACTTC. As protein: CASSLAFGTGLPYEQYF. The full variable domain, rest sourced from reference TRBV28 and TRBJ2-7, is DVKVTQSSRYLVKRTGEKVFLECVQDMDHENMFWYRQDPGLGLRLIYFSYDVKMKEKGDIPEGYSVSREKKERFSLILESASTNQTSMYLCASSLAFGTGLPYEQYFGPGTRLTVT.